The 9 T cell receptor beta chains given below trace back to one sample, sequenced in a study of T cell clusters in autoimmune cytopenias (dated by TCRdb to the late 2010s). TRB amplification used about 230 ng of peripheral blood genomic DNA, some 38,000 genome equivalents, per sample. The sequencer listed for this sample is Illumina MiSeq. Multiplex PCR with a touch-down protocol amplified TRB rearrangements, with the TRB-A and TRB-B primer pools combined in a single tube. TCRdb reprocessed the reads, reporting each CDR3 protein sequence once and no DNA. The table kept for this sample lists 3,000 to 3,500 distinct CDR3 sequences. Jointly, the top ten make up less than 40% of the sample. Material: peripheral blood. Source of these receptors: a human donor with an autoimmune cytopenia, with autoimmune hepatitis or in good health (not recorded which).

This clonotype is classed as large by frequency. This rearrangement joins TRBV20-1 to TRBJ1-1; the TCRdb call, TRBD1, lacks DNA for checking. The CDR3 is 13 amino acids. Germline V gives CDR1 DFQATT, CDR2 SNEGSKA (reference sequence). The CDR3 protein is CSAEQGGGTEAFF.

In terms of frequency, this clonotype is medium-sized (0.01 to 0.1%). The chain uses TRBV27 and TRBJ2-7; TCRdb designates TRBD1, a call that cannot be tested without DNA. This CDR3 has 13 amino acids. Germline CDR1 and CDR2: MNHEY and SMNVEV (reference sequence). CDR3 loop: CASSRPGGNEQYF.

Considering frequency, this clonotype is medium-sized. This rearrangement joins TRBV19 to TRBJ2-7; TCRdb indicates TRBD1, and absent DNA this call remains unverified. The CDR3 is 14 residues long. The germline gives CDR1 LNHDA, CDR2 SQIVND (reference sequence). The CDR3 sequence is CASSIQGQVYEQYF.

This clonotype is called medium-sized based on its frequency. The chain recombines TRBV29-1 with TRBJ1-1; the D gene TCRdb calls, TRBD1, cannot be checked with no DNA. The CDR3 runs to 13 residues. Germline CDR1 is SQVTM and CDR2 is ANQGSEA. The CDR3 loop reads CSAAQGEGVEAFF.

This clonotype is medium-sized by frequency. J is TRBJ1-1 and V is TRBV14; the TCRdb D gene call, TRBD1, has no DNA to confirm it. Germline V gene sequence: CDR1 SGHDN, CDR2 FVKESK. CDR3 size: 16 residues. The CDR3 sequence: CASSLRTGGVNTEAFF.

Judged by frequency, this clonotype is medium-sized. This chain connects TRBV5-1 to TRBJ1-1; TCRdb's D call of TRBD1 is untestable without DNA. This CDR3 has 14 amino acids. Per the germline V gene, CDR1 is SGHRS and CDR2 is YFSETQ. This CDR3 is CASRLQGMNTEAFF.

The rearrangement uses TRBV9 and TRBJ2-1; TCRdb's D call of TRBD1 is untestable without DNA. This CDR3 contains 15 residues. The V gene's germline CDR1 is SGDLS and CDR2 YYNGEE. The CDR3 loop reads CASSVGRGQYNEQFF.

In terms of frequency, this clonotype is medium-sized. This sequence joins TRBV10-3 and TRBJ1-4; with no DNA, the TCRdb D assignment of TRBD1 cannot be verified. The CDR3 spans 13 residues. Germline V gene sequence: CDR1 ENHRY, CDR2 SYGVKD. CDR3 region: CAIKGTGIEKLFF.

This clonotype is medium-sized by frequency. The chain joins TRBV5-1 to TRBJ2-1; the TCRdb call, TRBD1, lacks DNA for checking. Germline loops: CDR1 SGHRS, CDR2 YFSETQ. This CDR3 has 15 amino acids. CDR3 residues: CASSLGQGESNEQFF.